These 25 T cell receptor beta chains came from one sample sequenced in a study of metastatic and nonmetastatic thyroid tumors. TCRdb re-processed the PCR reads through MiXCR. The table lists roughly 10,000 clones, about 20% of them singletons. Not a single patient had been given any form of treatment at any point before undergoing thyroid surgery. The sequenced sample consisted of adjacent normal tissue. Receptors originate from a female donor with papillary thyroid cancer or a benign thyroid nodule (not recorded which). Some clones in this sample may be carry-over from other donors' samples.

The V and J genes are TRBV6-2 or TRBV6-3 and TRBJ1-3; D is ambiguous. Trimming stripped 0 bases from V and 0 bases from J, with 9 bases between. The CDR3 extends over 16 amino acids. From germline, CDR1 is MNHEY and CDR2 SVGEGT. The CDR3 spells CASSYSRPSSGNTIYF. The CDR3 region has the DNA TGTGCCAGCAGTTACTCGAGGCCTAGCTCTGGAAACACCATATATTTT.

Only a few counts were recorded for this clone. A read error is likely, as this CDR3 ends without the conserved phenylalanine or tryptophan. The limits of the CDR3 on the DNA are not certain, so only TCRdb's listed CDR3 is given. This sequence joins TRBV19 and TRBJ2-6. Termini included, the CDR3 measures 9 amino acids. Looked up from germline, CDR1 is LNHDA and CDR2 is SQIVND (reference sequence). CDR3 region: CASSISYVT.

V gene TRBV30 combines with J gene TRBJ1-4; tentatively, D is TRBD1 (6 bases). This CDR3 contains 13 residues. Germline V gene sequence: CDR1 GTSNPN, CDR2 SVGIG (reference sequence). The V end was cut by 7 bases, the J end by 2 bases, with 11 bases between. CDR3 nucleotides: TGTGCCTTCACAGGGCCTACTAATGAAAAACTGTTTTTT. It yields the protein CAFTGPTNEKLFF.

This clone was found a few times. The chain carries TRBV28 and TRBJ2-7; 9 nucleotides line up with TRBD1. Germline V lookup: CDR1 MDHEN, CDR2 SYDVKM. The CDR3 totals 15 residues. Trimming cost V 6 bases and J 1 base; bases outside gene matches: 7. The DNA of the CDR3 is TGTGCCAGCAGCAGGCTGGGACAGGGATCCTACGAGCAGTACTTC. This translates into CASSRLGQGSYEQYF.

This clone has a count of ten or more. The chain couples TRBV12-3 or TRBV12-4 to TRBJ2-6; unclear D gene. Trimming stripped 5 bases from V and 1 base from J, with 9 bases between. The CDR3 has 15 residues. This CDR3 is CASSASASGANVLTF. DNA of the CDR3: TGTGCCAGCAGTGCCTCGGCTTCTGGGGCCAACGTCCTGACTTTC.

By its share, this clone is medium-sized. V gene TRBV2 combines with J gene TRBJ1-1; the D gene is possibly TRBD1 (5 bases). V shed 5 bases and J shed 3 bases, with 10 bases lying between them. The length of the CDR3 is 13 residues. CDR1 is SNHLY, CDR2 FYNNEI, per germline. The CDR3, as DNA: TGTGCCAGCAGTTCGGGACGGGACACTGAAGCTTTCTTT. The encoded protein is CASSSGRDTEAFF.

This clone was seen more than once but under ten times. The chain has TRBV28 and TRBJ2-3, with 8 bases identical to TRBD2. The CDR3 runs 15 residues. The V gene end was trimmed by 5 bases and the J gene end by 8 bases; junction bases not matched to a gene: 12. Germline V gene lookup returns CDR1 MDHEN and CDR2 SYDVKM. The CDR3 DNA reads as TGTGCCAGCAGTCCAGCGGGAGAGGGTGGTAGTACGCAGTATTTT. This codes for CASSPAGEGGSTQYF.

Comments on this clone: Possible read error: a much larger clone is one base away. The rearrangement links TRBV5-4 to TRBJ2-1; D unclear. Germline CDR1 and CDR2: SGHNT and YYREEE (reference sequence). Trimming stripped 4 bases from V and 10 bases from J, with 15 bases between. The CDR3 sequence is 13 residues long. This CDR3 is CASSVWPPMEQFF. DNA for the CDR3: TGTGCCAGCAGCGTCTGGCCCCCTATGGAGCAGTTCTTC.

Relative to its sample, this clone is medium-sized. The chain has TRBV27 and TRBJ2-1, with D maybe TRBD1 (6 bases). V was shortened by 5 bases and J by 5 bases, with 13 bases between the two germline ends. In germline, CDR1 is MNHEY, CDR2 SMNVEV (reference sequence). CDR3 length: 14 residues. The chain's CDR3 is CASSPGTTNNEQFF. CDR3 coding DNA: TGTGCCAGCAGTCCCGGGACAACCAACAATGAGCAGTTCTTC.

The chain employs TRBV27 and TRBJ1-1; D unresolved. Per the germline V gene, CDR1 is MNHEY and CDR2 is SMNVEV (reference sequence). CDR3 length: 12 amino acids. V dropped 3 bases and J dropped 6 bases, with 8 bases sitting between them. The CDR3, as DNA: TGTGCCAGCAGTTTTGCTCCCCCTGAAGCTTTCTTT. Amino acid sequence: CASSFAPPEAFF.

In this sample, this clone turned up many times. One base away lies a much larger clone, so this may be a sequencing read error. At the DNA level, this CDR3 is encoded by other sequences in the same sample as well. The chain carries TRBV20-1 and TRBJ1-1, with D tentatively TRBD1 (5 bases). The CDR3 is made up of 13 amino acids. In germline, CDR1 is DFQATT, CDR2 SNEGSKA (reference sequence). V was cut by 0 bases and J by 11 bases, with 16 bases left in between. CDR3 nucleotides: TGCAGTGCTAGAGATGGCGGGGCCAGTGAGGCTTTCTTT. It translates to CSARDGGASEAFF.

The chain is built from TRBV6-5 and TRBJ2-7; 10 nucleotides line up with TRBD2. The V gene's germline CDR1 is MNHEY and CDR2 SVGAGI. This CDR3 comprises 15 residues. The DNA of the CDR3 is TGTGGGTGCAGTTACTCGAGAAGCGGGAGGGCCGAGCAGTACTTC. Translating it yields CGCSYSRSGRAEQYF.

In this sample, this clone turned up a few times. The rearrangement links TRBV2 to TRBJ1-5, with 8 bases that match TRBD1. The CDR3 sequence is 15 residues long. Per the germline V gene, CDR1 is SNHLY and CDR2 is FYNNEI. With V trimmed by 3 bases and J by 3 bases, 4 bases remained unmatched. The CDR3 coding sequence is TGTGCCAGCAGTGATAGGACAGGGCACAATCAGCCCCAGCATTTT. This translates into CASSDRTGHNQPQHF. Complete variable domain (other parts from reference TRBV2 and TRBJ1-5): EPEVTQTPSHQVTQMGQEVILRCVPISNHLYFYWYRQILGQKVEFLVSFYNNEISEKSEIFDDQFSVERPDGSNFTLKIRSTKLEDSAMYFCASSDRTGHNQPQHFGDGTRLSIL.

By sample share, this clone is medium-sized. The chain is built from TRBV27 and TRBJ1-5; D uncertain. Germline assignment: CDR1 MNHEY and CDR2 SMNVEV (reference sequence). The CDR3 contains 12 residues. The V and J ends lost 3 bases and 7 bases respectively, with 7 bases between them. The CDR3 DNA is TGTGCCAGCAGTTTGGTAGGCCAGCCCCAGCATTTT. This codes for CASSLVGQPQHF.

CDR3 in amino acids: CASGLAGGKQFF. As DNA, the CDR3 is TGTGCCAGCGGACTAGCGGGAGGAAAGCAGTTCTTC. The chain carries TRBV12-3 or TRBV12-4 and TRBJ2-1; 14 bases align to TRBD2. The ends lost 8 bases at V and 11 bases at J; junction bases unmatched: 2. There are 12 residues in the CDR3.

In this sample, this clone turned up many times. The chain employs TRBV20-1 and TRBJ1-1; perhaps TRBD1 as D (5 bases). V shed 2 bases and J shed 6 bases, with 16 bases lying between them. The CDR3 is made up of 14 amino acids. CDR1 is DFQATT and CDR2 is SNEGSKA in the germline V gene (reference sequence). CDR3 bases: TGCAGTGCTAGACCCCCCCAGGGCGGTGCTGAAGCTTTCTTT. Its protein product is CSARPPQGGAEAFF.

This clone is labeled as medium-sized (0.01 to 0.1%). V and J are TRBV30 and TRBJ1-2; D remains ambiguous. CDR1 and CDR2 (germline): GTSNPN, SVGIG (reference sequence). Trimming stripped 2 bases from V and 7 bases from J, with 14 bases between. The CDR3 contains 13 residues. In DNA, the CDR3 is TGTGCCTGGAGTAATCCTCCAGGATTTGGCTACACCTTC. Encoded protein: CAWSNPPGFGYTF.

This clone was recorded many times. The chain has TRBV4-1 and TRBJ2-2, with D possibly TRBD2 on 7 matching bases. V was pared by 0 bases and J by 4 bases, with 12 bases between. CDR1 and CDR2 from the germline V gene are MGHRA and YSYEKL. CDR3 length: 16 amino acids. The CDR3 DNA reads TGCGCCAGCAGCCAAGAAGGGGGGGCTATCACCGGGGAGCTGTTTTTT. Its protein is CASSQEGGAITGELFF.

J is TRBJ1-2 and V is TRBV28, with 9 nucleotides matching TRBD1. Germline V CDR1 and CDR2: MDHEN, SYDVKM. This CDR3 region has 12 residues. V shed 6 bases and J 5 bases; nucleotides not matched to a gene: 1. The CDR3 DNA follows: TGTGCCAGCAGGACAGGGGGGTATGGCTACACCTTC. Amino acid sequence: CASRTGGYGYTF.

This clone was counted between two and nine times. The chain couples TRBV28 to TRBJ2-3, with TRBD2 matching 12 bases. The V gene's germline CDR1 is MDHEN and CDR2 SYDVKM. J gave up 5 bases and V 4 bases, and 16 bases lay outside the gene matches. This CDR3 has 19 amino acids. DNA for the CDR3: TGTGCCAGCAGTTCACTCAGCCTGACTAGCGGGAGCGTTGAAGATACGCAGTATTTT. It is translated as CASSSLSLTSGSVEDTQYF.

This clone has at least ten counts. The CDR3 reads CASSRSTGAGYGYTF. The CDR3 coding sequence is TGTGCCAGCAGCCGGTCTACGGGGGCCGGCTATGGCTACACCTTC. This chain uses TRBV3-1 with TRBJ1-2; TRBD1 is a possible D gene (6 bases). V dropped 4 bases and J dropped 4 bases, with 16 bases sitting between them. Germline values: CDR1 LGHDT, CDR2 YNNKEL (reference sequence). CDR3 length: 15 amino acids.

The sample holds many counts of this clone. A read error may be the cause here, since a much bigger clone is one base away. V is TRBV7-3 and J is TRBJ2-1, with unresolved D. CDR3 length: 17 amino acids. Germline V gives CDR1 SGHTA, CDR2 FQGTGA. The DNA for the CDR3 is TGTGCCAGCAGCTTAACCCCGTACATCCACTCCTACAATGAGCCGTTCTTC. Its translation: CASSLTPYIHSYNEPFF.

The V gene is TRBV11-1, the J gene TRBJ2-7; D may correspond to TRBD1 or TRBD2 (5 bases each). V was pared by 5 bases and J by 0 bases, with 11 bases between. The CDR3 is made up of 14 amino acids. CDR1 is SGHAT and CDR2 is FQDESV in the germline V gene (reference sequence). The CDR3 sequence: CASSPGTVSYEQYF. DNA of the CDR3: TGTGCCAGCAGCCCCGGGACGGTCTCCTACGAGCAGTACTTC.

V gene TRBV9 combines with J gene TRBJ2-2, with D possibly matching TRBD2 (7 bases). The CDR3 has 16 amino acids. V was pared by 0 bases and J by 9 bases, with 18 bases between. Looked up from germline, CDR1 is SGDLS and CDR2 is YYNGEE. The CDR3 region has the DNA TGTGCCAGCAGCGTAGGAGGGGGGGGCGGTTCCTGGGAGCTGTTTTTT. Translating it yields CASSVGGGGGSWELFF.

This clone was counted only a few times. The chain is built from TRBV28 and TRBJ2-1; 11 nucleotides align to TRBD2. The germline CDR1 and CDR2 sequences are MDHEN and SYDVKM. There are 15 residues in the CDR3. The V gene end was trimmed by 5 bases and the J gene end by 6 bases; junction bases not matched to a gene: 6. The CDR3 nucleotides are TGTGCCAGCAGTACTTTTACTAGCGGGAGCAATGAGCAGTTCTTC. Its protein product is CASSTFTSGSNEQFF.